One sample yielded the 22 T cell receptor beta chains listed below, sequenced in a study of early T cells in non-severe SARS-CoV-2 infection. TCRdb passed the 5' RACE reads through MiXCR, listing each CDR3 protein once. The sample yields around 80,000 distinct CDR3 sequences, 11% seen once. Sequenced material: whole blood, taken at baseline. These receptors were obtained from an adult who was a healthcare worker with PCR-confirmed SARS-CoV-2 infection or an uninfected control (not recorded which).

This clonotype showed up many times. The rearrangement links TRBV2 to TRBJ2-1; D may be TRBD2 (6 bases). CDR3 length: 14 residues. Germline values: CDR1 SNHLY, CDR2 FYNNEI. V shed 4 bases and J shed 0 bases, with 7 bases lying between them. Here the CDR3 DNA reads TGTGCCAGCAGTGTCGGGAGCTCCTACAATGAGCAGTTCTTC. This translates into CASSVGSSYNEQFF.

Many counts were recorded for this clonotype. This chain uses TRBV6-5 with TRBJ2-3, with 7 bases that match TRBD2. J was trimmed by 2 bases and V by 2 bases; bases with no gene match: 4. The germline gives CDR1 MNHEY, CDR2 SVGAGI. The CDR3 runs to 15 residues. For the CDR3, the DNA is TGTGCCAGCAGTTACAGGGGACTACTCACAGATACGCAGTATTTT. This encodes CASSYRGLLTDTQYF.

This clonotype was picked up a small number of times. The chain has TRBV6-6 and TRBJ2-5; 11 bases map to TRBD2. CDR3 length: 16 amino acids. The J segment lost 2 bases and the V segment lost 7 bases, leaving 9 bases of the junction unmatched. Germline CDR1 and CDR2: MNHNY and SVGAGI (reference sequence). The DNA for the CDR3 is TGTGCCAGCACCACCCTCATAGCGGGGGGGCAAGAGACCCAGTACTTC. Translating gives CASTTLIAGGQETQYF.

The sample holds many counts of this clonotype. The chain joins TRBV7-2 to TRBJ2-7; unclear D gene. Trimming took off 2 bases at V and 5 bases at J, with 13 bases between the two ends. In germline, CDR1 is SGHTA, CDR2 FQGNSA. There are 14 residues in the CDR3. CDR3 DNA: TGTGCCAGCAGCTTAAAACTACTCGGTCACGAGCAGTACTTC. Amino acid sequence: CASSLKLLGHEQYF.

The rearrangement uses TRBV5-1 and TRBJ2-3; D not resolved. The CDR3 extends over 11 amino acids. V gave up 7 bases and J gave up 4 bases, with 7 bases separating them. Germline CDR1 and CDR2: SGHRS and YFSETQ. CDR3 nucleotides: TGCGCCAGCCAAGGGCCAGATACGCAGTATTTT. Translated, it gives CASQGPDTQYF.

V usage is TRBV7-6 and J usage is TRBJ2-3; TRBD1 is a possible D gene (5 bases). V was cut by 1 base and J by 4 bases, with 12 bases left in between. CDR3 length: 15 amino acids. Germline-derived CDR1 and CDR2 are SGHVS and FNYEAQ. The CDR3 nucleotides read TGTGCCAGCAGCTTAGTGGGGCTACCCCCAGATACGCAGTATTTT. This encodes CASSLVGLPPDTQYF.

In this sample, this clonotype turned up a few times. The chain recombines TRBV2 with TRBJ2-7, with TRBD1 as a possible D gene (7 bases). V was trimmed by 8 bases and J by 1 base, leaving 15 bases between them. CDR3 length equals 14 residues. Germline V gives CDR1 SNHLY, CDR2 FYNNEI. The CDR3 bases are TGTGCCAGCGGCCCAGGGGGAGGTTCCTACGAGCAGTACTTC. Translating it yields CASGPGGGSYEQYF.

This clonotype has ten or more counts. The CDR3 DNA is TGTGCCAGCAGCCCCGGGGTAAGGACTGAAGCTTTCTTT. It specifies CASSPGVRTEAFF. J is TRBJ1-1 and V is TRBV9; unclear D gene. The CDR3 totals 13 residues. Trimming took 4 bases from V and 5 from J, leaving 12 bases between them. CDR1 and CDR2 from the germline V gene are SGDLS and YYNGEE.

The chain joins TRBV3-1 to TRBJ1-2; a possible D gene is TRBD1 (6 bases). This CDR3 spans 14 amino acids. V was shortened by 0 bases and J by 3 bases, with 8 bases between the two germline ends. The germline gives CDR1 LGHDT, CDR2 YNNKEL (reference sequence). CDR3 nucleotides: TGTGCCAGCAGCCAAGACCGGGGGCACTATGGCTACACCTTC. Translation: CASSQDRGHYGYTF.

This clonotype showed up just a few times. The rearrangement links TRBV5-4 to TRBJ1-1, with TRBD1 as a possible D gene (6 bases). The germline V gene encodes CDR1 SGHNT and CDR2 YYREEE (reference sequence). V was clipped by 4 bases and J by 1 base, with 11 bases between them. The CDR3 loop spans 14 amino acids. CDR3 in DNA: TGTGCCAGCAGCCGGGACATACCGAACACTGAAGCTTTCTTT. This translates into CASSRDIPNTEAFF.

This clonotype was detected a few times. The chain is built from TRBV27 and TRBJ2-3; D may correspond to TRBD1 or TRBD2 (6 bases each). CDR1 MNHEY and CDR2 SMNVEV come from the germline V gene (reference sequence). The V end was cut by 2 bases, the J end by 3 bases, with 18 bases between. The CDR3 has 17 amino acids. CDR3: CASSLMSRGAATDTQYF. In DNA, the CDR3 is TGTGCCAGCAGTTTAATGTCTAGGGGGGCGGCGACAGATACGCAGTATTTT.

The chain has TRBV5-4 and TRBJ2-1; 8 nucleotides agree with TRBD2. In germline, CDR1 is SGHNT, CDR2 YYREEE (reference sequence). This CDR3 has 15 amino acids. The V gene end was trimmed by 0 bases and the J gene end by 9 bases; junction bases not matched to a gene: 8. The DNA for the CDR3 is TGTGCCAGCAGCTTGGCCCCCGGGGGGGCAGCTGAGCAGTTCTTC. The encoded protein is CASSLAPGGAAEQFF.

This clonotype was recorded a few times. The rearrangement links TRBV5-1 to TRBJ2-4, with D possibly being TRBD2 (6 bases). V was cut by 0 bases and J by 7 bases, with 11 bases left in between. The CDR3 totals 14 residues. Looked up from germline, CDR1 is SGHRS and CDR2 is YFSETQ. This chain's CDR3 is CASSLEGAGNIQYF. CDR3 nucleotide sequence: TGCGCCAGCAGCTTGGAAGGGGCGGGGAACATTCAGTACTTC.

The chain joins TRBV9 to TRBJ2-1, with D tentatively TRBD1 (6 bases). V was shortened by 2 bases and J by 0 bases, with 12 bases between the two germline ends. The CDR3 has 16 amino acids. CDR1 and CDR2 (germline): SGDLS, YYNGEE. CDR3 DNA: TGTGCCAGCAGCGTGGCGGACAGTAGCTCCTACAATGAGCAGTTCTTC. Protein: CASSVADSSSYNEQFF.

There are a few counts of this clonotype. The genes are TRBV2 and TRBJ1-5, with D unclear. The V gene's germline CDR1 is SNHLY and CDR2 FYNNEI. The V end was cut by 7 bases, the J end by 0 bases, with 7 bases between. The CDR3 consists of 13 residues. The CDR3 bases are TGTGCCAGCACGGCAGATAGCAATCAGCCCCAGCATTTT. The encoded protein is CASTADSNQPQHF.

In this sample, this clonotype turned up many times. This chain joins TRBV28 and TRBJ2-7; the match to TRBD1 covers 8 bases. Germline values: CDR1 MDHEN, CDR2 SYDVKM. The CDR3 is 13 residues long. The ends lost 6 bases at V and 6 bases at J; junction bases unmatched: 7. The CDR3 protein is CASRRDRLGEQYF. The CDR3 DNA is TGTGCCAGCAGACGGGACAGGCTAGGCGAGCAGTACTTC. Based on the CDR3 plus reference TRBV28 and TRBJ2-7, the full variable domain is DVKVTQSSRYLVKRTGEKVFLECVQDMDHENMFWYRQDPGLGLRLIYFSYDVKMKEKGDIPEGYSVSREKKERFSLILESASTNQTSMYLCASRRDRLGEQYFGPGTRLTVT.

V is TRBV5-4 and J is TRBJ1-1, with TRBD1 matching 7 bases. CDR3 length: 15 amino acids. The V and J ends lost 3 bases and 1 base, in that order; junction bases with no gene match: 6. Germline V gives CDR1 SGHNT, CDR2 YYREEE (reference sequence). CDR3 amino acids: CASSSPQGRNTEAFF. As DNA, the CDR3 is TGTGCCAGCAGCTCCCCACAGGGGCGGAACACTGAAGCTTTCTTT.

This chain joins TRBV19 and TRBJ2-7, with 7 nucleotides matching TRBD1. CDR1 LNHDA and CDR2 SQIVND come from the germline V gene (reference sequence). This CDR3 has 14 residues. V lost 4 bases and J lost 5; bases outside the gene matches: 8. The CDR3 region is CASSTLDRVNEQYF. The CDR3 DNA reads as TGTGCCAGTAGTACTCTCGACAGGGTCAACGAGCAGTACTTC.

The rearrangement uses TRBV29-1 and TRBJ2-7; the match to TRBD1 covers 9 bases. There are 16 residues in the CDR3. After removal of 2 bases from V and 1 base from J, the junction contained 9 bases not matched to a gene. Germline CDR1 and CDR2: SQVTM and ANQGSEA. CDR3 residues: CSVESRGQGWSYEQYF. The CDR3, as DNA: TGCAGCGTTGAAAGTCGGGGACAGGGATGGTCCTACGAGCAGTACTTC.

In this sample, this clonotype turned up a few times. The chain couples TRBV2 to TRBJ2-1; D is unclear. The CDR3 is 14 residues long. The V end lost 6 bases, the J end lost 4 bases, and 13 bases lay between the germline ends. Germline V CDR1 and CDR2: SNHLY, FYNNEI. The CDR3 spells CASRDLDTYNEQFF. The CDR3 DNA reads TGTGCCAGCAGGGACCTCGATACATACAATGAGCAGTTCTTC.

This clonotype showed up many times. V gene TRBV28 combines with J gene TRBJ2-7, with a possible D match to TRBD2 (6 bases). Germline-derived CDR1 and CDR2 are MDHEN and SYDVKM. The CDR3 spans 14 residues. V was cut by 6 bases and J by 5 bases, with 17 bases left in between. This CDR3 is CASRVTSLGHEQYF. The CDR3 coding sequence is TGTGCCAGCAGGGTAACTAGCCTGGGACACGAGCAGTACTTC.

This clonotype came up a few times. The CDR3 here is CASSLEGSSGNTIYF. The CDR3 DNA sequence: TGTGCCAGCAGCTTAGAGGGCAGCTCTGGAAACACCATATATTTT. The chain recombines TRBV7-2 with TRBJ1-3; D not certain. CDR3 size: 15 residues. Trimming removed 1 base from V and 0 bases from J, with 7 bases in between. The germline V gene has CDR1 SGHTA and CDR2 FQGNSA.